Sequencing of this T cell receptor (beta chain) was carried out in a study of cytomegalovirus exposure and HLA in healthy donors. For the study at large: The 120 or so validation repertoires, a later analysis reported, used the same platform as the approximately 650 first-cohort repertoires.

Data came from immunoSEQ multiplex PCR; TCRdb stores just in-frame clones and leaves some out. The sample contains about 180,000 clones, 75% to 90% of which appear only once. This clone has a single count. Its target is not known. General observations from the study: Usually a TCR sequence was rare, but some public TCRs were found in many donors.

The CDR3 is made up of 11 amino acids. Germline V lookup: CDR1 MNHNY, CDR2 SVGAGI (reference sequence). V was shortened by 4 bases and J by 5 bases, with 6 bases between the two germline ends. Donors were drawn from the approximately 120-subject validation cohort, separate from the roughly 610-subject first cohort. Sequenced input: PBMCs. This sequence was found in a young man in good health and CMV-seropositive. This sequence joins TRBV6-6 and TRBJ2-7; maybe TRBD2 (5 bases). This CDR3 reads CASSWRDEQYF. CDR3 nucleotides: TGTGCCAGCAGTTGGCGGGACGAGCAGTACTTC.